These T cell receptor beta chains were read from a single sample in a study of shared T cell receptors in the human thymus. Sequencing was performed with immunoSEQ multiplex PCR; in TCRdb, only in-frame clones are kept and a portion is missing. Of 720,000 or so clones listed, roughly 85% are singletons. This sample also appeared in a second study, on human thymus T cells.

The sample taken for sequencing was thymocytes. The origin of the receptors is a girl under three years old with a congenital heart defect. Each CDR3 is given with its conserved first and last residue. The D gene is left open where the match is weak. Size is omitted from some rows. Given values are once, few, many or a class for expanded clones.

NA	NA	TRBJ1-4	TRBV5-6	TGTGCCAGCAGCGCTGGACCGGACAGTGTTAATGAAAAACTGTTTTTT	CASSAGPDSVNEKLFF
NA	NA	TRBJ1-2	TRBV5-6	TGTGCCAGCAGCTTGGGGGAGACGGCTTATGGCTACACCTTC	CASSLGETAYGYTF
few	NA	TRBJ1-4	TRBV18	TGTGCCAGCTCACCACGGGGCACCAGGGGACGGCTGACTAATGAAAAACTGTTTTTT	CASSPRGTRGRLTNEKLFF
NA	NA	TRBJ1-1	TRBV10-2	TGCGCCAGCAAAAGAACAGTTGATAGAGGGGCTTTCTTT	CASKRTVDRGAFF
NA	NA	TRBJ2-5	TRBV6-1	TGTGCCAGCACCACTTCAACGGTAAAAGAGACCCAGTACTTC	CASTTSTVKETQYF
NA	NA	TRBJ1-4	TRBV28	TGTGCCAGCAGGGGGCCTCGCAGAAAACTGTTTTTT	CASRGPRRKLFF
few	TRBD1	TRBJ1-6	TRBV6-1	TGTGCCAGCAGTGAAGAATCGGGACAGGGGTCCTATAATTCACCCCTCCACTTT	CASSEESGQGSYNSPLHF
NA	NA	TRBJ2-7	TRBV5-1	TGCGCCAGCAGCTCCAATTGGGTTGGGGCGTCCTACGAGCAGTACTTC	CASSSNWVGASYEQYF
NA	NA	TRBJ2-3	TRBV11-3	TGTGCCAGCGGGGCGACGCCGACAGATACGCAGTATTTT	CASGATPTDTQYF
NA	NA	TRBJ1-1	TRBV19	TGTGCCAGTAGTATATACCCGTTTACGCTCATCGGTCTGAGCACTGAAGCTTTCTTT	CASSIYPFTLIGLSTEAFF
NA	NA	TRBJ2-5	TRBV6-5	TGTGCCAGCAGTTACTCTGCCAGGGCATGCGAGACCCAGTACTTC	CASSYSARACETQYF
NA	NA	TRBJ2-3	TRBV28	TGTGCCACCGTGCGATCAGATACGCAGTATTTT	CATVRSDTQYF
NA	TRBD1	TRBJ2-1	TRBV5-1	TGCGCCAGCAGCCCCCGAATTTCCGGGACAGGGGCCTACAATGAGCAGTTCTTC	CASSPRISGTGAYNEQFF
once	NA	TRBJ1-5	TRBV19	TGTGCCAGTAGTCCAATTTCGGGGGGCGGGGGCAATCAGCCCCAGCATTTT	CASSPISGGGGNQPQHF
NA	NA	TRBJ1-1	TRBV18	TGTGCCAGCACTTTGTCGGTCTTGAACACTGAAGCTTTCTTT	CASTLSVLNTEAFF
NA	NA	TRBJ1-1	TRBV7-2	TGTGCCAGCAGCTTAGGCGCAGGAGGCCCCTCGAGGACTGAAGCTTTCTTT	CASSLGAGGPSRTEAFF
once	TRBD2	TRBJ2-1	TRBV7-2	TGTGCCAGCAGCCCGGGACTAGCCGAGCAGTTCTTC	CASSPGLAEQFF
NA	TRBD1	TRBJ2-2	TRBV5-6	TGTGCCAGCAGCTTGGCCGTAAAGGGGGCCACCGGGGAGCTGTTTTTT	CASSLAVKGATGELFF
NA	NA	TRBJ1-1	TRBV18	TGTGCCAGCTCTCTTCTTCGGCAGGCGGGAGGGGAGTATAACACTGAAGCTTTCTTT	CASSLLRQAGGEYNTEAFF
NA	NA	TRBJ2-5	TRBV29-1	TGCAGCGTCGCCGACAGGCCCTCCTGTAGAGGCCAGTACTTC	CSVADRPSCRGQYF
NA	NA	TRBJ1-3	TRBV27	TGTGCCAGCAGTTCAGACCGAGGCTCTGGAAACACCATATATTTT	CASSSDRGSGNTIYF
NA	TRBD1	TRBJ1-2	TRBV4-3	TGCGCCAGCAGCCAAGTTGGGGCCAGTAGCGGGACAGGGGGTGGCTACACCTTC	CASSQVGASSGTGGGYTF
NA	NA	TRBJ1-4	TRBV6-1	TGTGCCAGCATGAGGGCAGAAAAACTGTTTTTT	CASMRAEKLFF
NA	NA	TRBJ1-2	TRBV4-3	TGCGCCAGCAGTCAGACGGCTACCTACGGGGTCGGAGACTATGGCTACACCTTC	CASSQTATYGVGDYGYTF
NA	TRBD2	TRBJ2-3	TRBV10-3	TGTGCCATCAGTGCGCGGGGGGACCCCACAGATACGCAGTATTTT	CAISARGDPTDTQYF
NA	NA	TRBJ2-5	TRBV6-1	TGTGCCAGCCTTCATAGCTGTAAGGAGACCCAGTACTTC	CASLHSCKETQYF
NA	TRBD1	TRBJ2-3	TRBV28	TGTGCCAGCAGTATACACATGCCCGCGACAGGGGGTAGCGGCACGCAGTATTTT	CASSIHMPATGGSGTQYF
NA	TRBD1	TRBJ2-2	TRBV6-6	TGTGCCAGCAGTAGGGGACAGGGCCTGAGGGAGCTGTTTTTT	CASSRGQGLRELFF
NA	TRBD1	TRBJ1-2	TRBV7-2	TGTGCCAGCAGCTTAGTAAGACAGGGTGGCGGCTACACCTTC	CASSLVRQGGGYTF
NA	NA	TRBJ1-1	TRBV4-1	TGCGCCAGCAGCCAAGGGGGGGGACCCAGGTCGGATTATCCGAACACTGAAGCTTTCTTT	CASSQGGGPRSDYPNTEAFF
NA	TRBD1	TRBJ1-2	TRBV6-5	TGTGCCAGCAGTCCCCGGACACAGGGGGTATATGGCTACACCTTC	CASSPRTQGVYGYTF
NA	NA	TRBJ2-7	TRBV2	TGTGCCAGCAGTGAGGTCAGGGACTCCTACGAGCAGTACTTC	CASSEVRDSYEQYF
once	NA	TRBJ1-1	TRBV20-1	TGCAGTGTAGGGGCAAGTTCTATTGCTTTCTTT	CSVGASSIAFF
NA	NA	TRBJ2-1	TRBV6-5	TGTGCCAGCAGTTACTCCCCTAGCGATGGAAATGAGCAGTTCTTC	CASSYSPSDGNEQFF
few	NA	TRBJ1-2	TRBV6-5	TGTGCCAGCATCAAAAGTCGGAGCTATGGCTACACCTTC	CASIKSRSYGYTF
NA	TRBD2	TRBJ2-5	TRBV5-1	TGCGCCAGCAGCTTGGAGGTTATCGGCGGGGGGAACCAAGAGACCCAGTACTTC	CASSLEVIGGGNQETQYF
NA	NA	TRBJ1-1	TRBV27	TGTGCCAGCTCCCCCCAGGGTCCCAACACTGAAGCTTTCTTT	CASSPQGPNTEAFF
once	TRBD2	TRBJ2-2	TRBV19	TGTGCCAGTAGTATAGTGACAGCGGGGGGCGCGAACACCGGGGAGCTGTTTTTT	CASSIVTAGGANTGELFF
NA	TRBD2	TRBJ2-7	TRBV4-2	TGTGCCAGCAGCCAAGATTCCCCTGGGAGCCTCGGGACTAGCGGGGTTAGCTCCTACGAGCAGTACTTC	CASSQDSPGSLGTSGVSSYEQYF
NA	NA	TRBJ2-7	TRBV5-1	TGCGCCAGCAGCCCGACAGACTCCTACGAGCAGTACTTC	CASSPTDSYEQYF
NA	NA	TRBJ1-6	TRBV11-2	TGTGCCAGCAGCTCAGGACAGCGGAGCTCCTATAATTCACCCCTCCACTTT	CASSSGQRSSYNSPLHF
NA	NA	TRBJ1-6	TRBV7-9	TGTGCCAGCAGCCCGGGCGGGGTAGGTTATTCACCCCTCCACTTT	CASSPGGVGYSPLHF
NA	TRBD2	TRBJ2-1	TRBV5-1	TGCGCCAGCAGCCAGGGACTAGCGGGAGTTTACAATGAGCAGTTCTTC	CASSQGLAGVYNEQFF
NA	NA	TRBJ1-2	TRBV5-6	TGTGCCAGCAACTCAGACACCACTAACTATGGCTACACCTTC	CASNSDTTNYGYTF
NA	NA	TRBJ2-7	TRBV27	TGTGCCAGCAGTTTTAGGGGTCTAGGGATGACCTACGAGCAGTACTTC	CASSFRGLGMTYEQYF
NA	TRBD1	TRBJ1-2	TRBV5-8	TGTGCCAGCAGCCATCCCCGGGACAGCCCCTCGGATTGCTATGGCTACACCTTC	CASSHPRDSPSDCYGYTF
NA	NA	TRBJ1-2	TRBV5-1	TGCGCCAGCAGCTCACGTGTTCACGGGGTAGGTGCTGGCTACACCTTC	CASSSRVHGVGAGYTF
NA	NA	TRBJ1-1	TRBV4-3	TGCGCCAGCAGCCAAGATCCCAGGAACACTGAAGCTTTCTTT	CASSQDPRNTEAFF
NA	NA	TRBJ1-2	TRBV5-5	TGTGCCAGCAGCTACAAGTCATCGCCCGGGACACCGCCGAGCTATAGCTACACCTTC	CASSYKSSPGTPPSYSYTF
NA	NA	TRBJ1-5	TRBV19	TGTGCCAGTAGCATTAGTGGCAGGCGGCCCCAGCATTTT	CASSISGRRPQHF
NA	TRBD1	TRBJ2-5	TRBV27	TGTGCCAGCAGTTTGCGGGACAGGGAAGAGACCCAGTACTTC	CASSLRDREETQYF
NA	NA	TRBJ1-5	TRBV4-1	TGCGCCAGCAGCCTCGACAAGCGGACGGGGGATTATCAGCCCCAGCATTTT	CASSLDKRTGDYQPQHF
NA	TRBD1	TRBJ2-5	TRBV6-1	TGTGCCAGCAGAAGACAGGGGGAAGAGACCCAGTACTTC	CASRRQGEETQYF
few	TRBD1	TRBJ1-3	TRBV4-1	TGCGCCAGCAGCCGAGACCTGAGGGACAGGGGAAACACCATATATTTT	CASSRDLRDRGNTIYF